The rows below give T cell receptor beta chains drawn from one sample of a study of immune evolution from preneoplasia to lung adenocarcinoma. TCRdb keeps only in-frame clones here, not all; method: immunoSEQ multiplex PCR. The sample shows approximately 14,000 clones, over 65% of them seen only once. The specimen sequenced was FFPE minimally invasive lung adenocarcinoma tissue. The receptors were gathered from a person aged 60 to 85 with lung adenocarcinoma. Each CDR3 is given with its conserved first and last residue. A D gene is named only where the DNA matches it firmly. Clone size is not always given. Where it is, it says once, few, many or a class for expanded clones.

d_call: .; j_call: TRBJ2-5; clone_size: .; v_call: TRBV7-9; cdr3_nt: TGTGCCAGCAGCTTGATAGCCCACGTGAAGGAGACCCAGTACTTC; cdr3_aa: CASSLIAHVKETQYF
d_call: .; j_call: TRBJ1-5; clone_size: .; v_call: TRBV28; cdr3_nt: TGTGCCAGCTCTACCGGGGCCAGGGGTTCCTATAGCAATCAGCCCCAGCATTTT; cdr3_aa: CASSTGARGSYSNQPQHF
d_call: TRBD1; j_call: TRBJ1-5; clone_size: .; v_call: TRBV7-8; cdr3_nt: TGTGCCAGCAGCTTGGGACAGTATCAGCCCCAGCATTTT; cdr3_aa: CASSLGQYQPQHF
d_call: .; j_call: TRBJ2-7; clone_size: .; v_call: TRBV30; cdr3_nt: TGTGCCTGGAGTCTCGACTACGAGCAGTACTTC; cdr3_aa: CAWSLDYEQYF
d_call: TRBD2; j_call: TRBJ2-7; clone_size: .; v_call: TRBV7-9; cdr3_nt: TGTGCCAGCAGCTACGGGACTAGCGGAGCCGAGCAGTACTTC; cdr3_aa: CASSYGTSGAEQYF
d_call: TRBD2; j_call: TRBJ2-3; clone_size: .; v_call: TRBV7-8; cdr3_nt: TGTGCCAGCAGCGCACTAGCGGGGGTACCCACAGATACGCAGTATTTT; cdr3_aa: CASSALAGVPTDTQYF
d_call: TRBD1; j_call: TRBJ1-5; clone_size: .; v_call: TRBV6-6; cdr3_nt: TGTGCCAGCAGTTATACAGGGGGCGCGTCCGGCCAGCCCCAGCATTTT; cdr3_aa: CASSYTGGASGQPQHF
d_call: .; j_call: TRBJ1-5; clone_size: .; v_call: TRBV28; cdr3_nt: TGTGCCAGCAGTTCACGGACAGTAGGGGGTCAGCCCCAGCATTTT; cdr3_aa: CASSSRTVGGQPQHF
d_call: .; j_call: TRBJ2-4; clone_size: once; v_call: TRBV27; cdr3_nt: TGTGCCAGCAGCCACCCGGGTGGCGCTGCCAAAAACATTCAGTACTTC; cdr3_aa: CASSHPGGAAKNIQYF
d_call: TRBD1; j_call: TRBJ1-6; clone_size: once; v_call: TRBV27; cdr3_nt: TGTGCCAGCAGTAAACAGGGGGGTTCACCCCTCCACTTT; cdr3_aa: CASSKQGGSPLHF
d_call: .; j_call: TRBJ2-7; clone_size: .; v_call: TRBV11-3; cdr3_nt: TGTGCCAGCAGCCCCCAGGCGGGCTACGAGCAGTACTTC; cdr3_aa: CASSPQAGYEQYF
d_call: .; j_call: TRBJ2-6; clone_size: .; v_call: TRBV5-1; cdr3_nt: TGCGCCAGCAGCTCACAGGGCACTGGGGCCAACGTCCTGACTTTC; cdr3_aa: CASSSQGTGANVLTF
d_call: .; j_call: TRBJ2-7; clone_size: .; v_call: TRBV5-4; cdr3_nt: TGTGCCAGCAGCTTGGGGGGACTTAACTCCTACGAGCAGTACTTC; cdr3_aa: CASSLGGLNSYEQYF
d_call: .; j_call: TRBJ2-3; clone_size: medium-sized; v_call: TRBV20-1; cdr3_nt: TGCAGTGCTAGTCAGCAAGATACGCAGTATTTT; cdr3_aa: CSASQQDTQYF
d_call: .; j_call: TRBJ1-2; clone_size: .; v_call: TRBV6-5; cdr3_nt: TGTGCCAGCAGTCGAACGACAGGCCCGGGGGATGGCTACACCTTC; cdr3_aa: CASSRTTGPGDGYTF
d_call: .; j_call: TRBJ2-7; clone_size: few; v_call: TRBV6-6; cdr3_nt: TGTGCCAGCAGTCCGACGTTTAGCTCCTACGAGCAGTACTTC; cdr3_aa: CASSPTFSSYEQYF
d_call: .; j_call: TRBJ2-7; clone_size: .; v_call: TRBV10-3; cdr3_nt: TGTGCCATCAGTGAGCGGGACGAGCAGTACTTC; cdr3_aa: CAISERDEQYF
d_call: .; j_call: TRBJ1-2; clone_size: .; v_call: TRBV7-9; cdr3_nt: TGTGCCAGCAGCCTCAAGGCGGGCGATGGCTACACCTTC; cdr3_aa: CASSLKAGDGYTF
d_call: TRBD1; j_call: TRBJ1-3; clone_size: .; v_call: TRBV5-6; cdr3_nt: TGTGCCAGCAGCGTATACAGGGGACCAAGCACCATATATTTT; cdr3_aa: CASSVYRGPSTIYF
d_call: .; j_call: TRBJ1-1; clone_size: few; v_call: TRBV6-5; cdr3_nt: TGTGCCAGCAGGGGAGGGGCACCGAACACTGAAGCTTTCTTT; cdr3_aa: CASRGGAPNTEAFF
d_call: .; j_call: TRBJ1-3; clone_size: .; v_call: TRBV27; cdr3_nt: TGTGCCAGCAGTTTATCGGGCGGGTTGGGGCACACCATATATTTT; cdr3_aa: CASSLSGGLGHTIYF
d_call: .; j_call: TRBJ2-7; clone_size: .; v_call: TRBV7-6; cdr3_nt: TGTGCCAGCAGCTTAGGATCCTACGAGCAGTACTTC; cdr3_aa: CASSLGSYEQYF
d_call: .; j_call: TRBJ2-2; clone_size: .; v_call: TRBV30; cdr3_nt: TGTGCCTGGAGTGTTGGGGGAGGGGGCACCGGGGAGCTGTTTTTT; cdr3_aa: CAWSVGGGGTGELFF
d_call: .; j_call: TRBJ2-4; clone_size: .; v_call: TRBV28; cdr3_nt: TGTGCCAGCAGTTTCGGCCCCGGCATTCAGTACTTC; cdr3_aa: CASSFGPGIQYF
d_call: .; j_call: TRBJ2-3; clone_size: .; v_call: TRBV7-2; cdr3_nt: TGTGCCAGCAGCTCTCAAGGCACAGATACGCAGTATTTT; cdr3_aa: CASSSQGTDTQYF